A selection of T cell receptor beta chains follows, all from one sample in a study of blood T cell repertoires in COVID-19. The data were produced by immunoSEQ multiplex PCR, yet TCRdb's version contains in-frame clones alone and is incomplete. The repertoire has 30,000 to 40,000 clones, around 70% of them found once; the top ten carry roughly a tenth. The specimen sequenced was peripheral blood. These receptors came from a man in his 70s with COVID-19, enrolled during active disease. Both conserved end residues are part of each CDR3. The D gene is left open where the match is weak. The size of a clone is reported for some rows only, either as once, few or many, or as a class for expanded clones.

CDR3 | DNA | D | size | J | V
CASSQSNRANYGYTF | TGTGCCAGCAGCCAATCTAACAGGGCGAACTATGGCTACACCTTC | - | - | TRBJ1-2 | TRBV5-4
CASSPTTGHGSYNEQFF | TGTGCCAGCAGCCCGACTACGGGTCATGGCTCCTACAATGAGCAGTTCTTC | - | - | TRBJ2-1 | TRBV7-9
CASSSYPPTGWGSYEQYF | TGTGCCAGCAGCTCATATCCTCCCACAGGGTGGGGATCCTACGAGCAGTACTTC | - | - | TRBJ2-7 | TRBV7-2
CAWKQGPNTGELFF | TGTGCCTGGAAGCAGGGCCCGAACACCGGGGAGCTGTTTTTT | - | many | TRBJ2-2 | TRBV30
CASSLARRFDSQNIQYF | TGTGCCAGCAGCTTAGCTCGTAGGTTTGACAGCCAAAACATTCAGTACTTC | - | - | TRBJ2-4 | TRBV7-9
CASSIGGLAVYEQYF | TGTGCCAGTAGTATAGGGGGACTAGCGGTCTACGAGCAGTACTTC | TRBD2 | few | TRBJ2-7 | TRBV19
CAGLDGYTF | TGTGCCGGCCTAGATGGCTACACCTTC | - | - | TRBJ1-2 | TRBV30
CASSQGQPPLYGYTF | TGTGCCAGCAGCCAAGGACAGCCGCCCCTCTATGGCTACACCTTC | - | few | TRBJ1-2 | TRBV3-1/TRBV3-2
CASSFTGGNSPLHF | TGTGCCAGCAGTTTCACAGGGGGTAATTCACCCCTCCACTTT | TRBD1 | - | TRBJ1-6 | TRBV27
CASSEGQGYYNEQFF | TGCGCCAGCAGTGAGGGACAGGGTTACTACAATGAGCAGTTCTTC | TRBD1 | once | TRBJ2-1 | TRBV10-2
CAISEKSGTYNSPLHF | TGTGCCATCAGTGAGAAGTCAGGGACTTATAATTCACCCCTCCACTTT | - | - | TRBJ1-6 | TRBV10-3
CASSYDRLAKNIQYF | TGTGCCAGCAGCTACGACAGGCTAGCCAAAAACATTCAGTACTTC | - | - | TRBJ2-4 | TRBV5-5
CATYTGTDTEAFF | TGTGCCACTTACACCGGGACAGACACTGAAGCTTTCTTT | TRBD1 | few | TRBJ1-1 | TRBV10-3
CASTPVHDRETQYF | TGTGCCAGCACGCCGGTCCACGACAGGGAGACCCAGTACTTC | - | - | TRBJ2-5 | TRBV7-9
CASSLATVRPGYTF | TGTGCCAGCAGTTTAGCGACAGTACGCCCTGGCTACACCTTC | - | - | TRBJ1-2 | TRBV28
CASSLQGDGTGELFF | TGTGCCAGCTCACTGCAGGGGGATGGCACCGGGGAGCTGTTTTTT | TRBD1 | few | TRBJ2-2 | TRBV18
CASSPDRRFTNEKLFF | TGTGCCAGCAGCCCAGACAGGAGATTCACTAATGAAAAACTGTTTTTT | - | - | TRBJ1-4 | TRBV5-6
CASSPPAGEQYF | TGTGCCAGCAGCCCCCCTGCAGGCGAGCAGTACTTC | - | - | TRBJ2-7 | TRBV5-6
CASSVSGTGANYGYTF | TGTGCCAGTAGTGTTTCGGGGACAGGGGCGAACTATGGCTACACCTTC | TRBD1 | - | TRBJ1-2 | TRBV19
CASRSHTRLYGYTF | TGTGCCAGCAGAAGCCATACAAGACTTTATGGCTACACCTTC | - | - | TRBJ1-2 | TRBV4-2
CASSDLGGTEAFF | TGTGCCAGCAGTGATCTTGGGGGGACTGAAGCTTTCTTT | - | - | TRBJ1-1 | TRBV2
CASSSGWGATNEKLFF | TGCGCCAGCAGCTCTGGGTGGGGAGCAACTAATGAAAAACTGTTTTTT | - | - | TRBJ1-4 | TRBV5-1
CASSHRNTEAFF | TGCGCCAGCAGTCATCGGAACACTGAAGCTTTCTTT | - | - | TRBJ1-1 | TRBV23-1
CASSFSPLQQAMNTEAFF | TGCGCCAGCAGCTTTTCCCCACTTCAACAGGCTATGAACACTGAAGCTTTCTTT | - | - | TRBJ1-1 | TRBV5-1
CASSLRVGGSNKNIQYF | TGTGCCAGCAGCTTGAGGGTCGGAGGGAGTAACAAAAACATTCAGTACTTC | - | - | TRBJ2-4 | TRBV7-2
CASGGGQGNTEAFF | TGTGCCAGCGGTGGGGGACAGGGAAACACTGAAGCTTTCTTT | TRBD1 | - | TRBJ1-1 | TRBV28
CASSSGVGRGAGVNQPQHF | TGTGCCAGCAGTTCTGGGGTTGGGAGGGGCGCAGGGGTCAATCAGCCCCAGCATTTT | - | - | TRBJ1-5 | TRBV28
CATSLPTGYTIYF | TGTGCCACCAGCCTTCCGACAGGGTACACCATATATTTT | TRBD1 | few | TRBJ1-3 | TRBV15
CASSSQGPKDNEQFF | TGTGCCAGCTCGTCCCAGGGCCCAAAGGACAATGAGCAGTTCTTC | - | - | TRBJ2-1 | TRBV18
CASRAPSNQPQHF | TGTGCCAGCAGGGCCCCTAGCAATCAGCCCCAGCATTTT | - | few | TRBJ1-5 | TRBV28
CASSLAGGITDTQYF | TGTGCCAGCAGCTTAGCGGGGGGCATCACAGATACGCAGTATTTT | - | few | TRBJ2-3 | TRBV11-3
CASSQTWTGYGYTF | TGTGCCAGCAGCCAAACCTGGACAGGCTATGGCTACACCTTC | TRBD1 | once | TRBJ1-2 | TRBV6-2/TRBV6-3
CASMGGTGNTIYF | TGTGCCAGCATGGGGGGGACGGGAAACACCATATATTTT | - | - | TRBJ1-3 | TRBV12-3/TRBV12-4
CASSQEDTGGRREQYF | TGCGCCAGCAGCCAAGAGGATACAGGGGGAAGAAGAGAGCAGTACTTC | TRBD1 | - | TRBJ2-7 | TRBV4-1
CASSFSGGGNEQFF | TGTGCCAGCAGCTTTAGCGGGGGAGGAAATGAGCAGTTCTTC | TRBD2 | few | TRBJ2-1 | TRBV7-9
CASSQDARTGFGELFF | TGTGCCAGCAGCCAAGATGCGCGGACAGGGTTCGGGGAGCTGTTTTTT | TRBD1 | - | TRBJ2-2 | TRBV3-1/TRBV3-2
CASKIRITATGGYGYTF | TGTGCCAGCAAGATTCGAATTACCGCGACAGGGGGGTATGGCTACACCTTC | TRBD1 | - | TRBJ1-2 | TRBV27
CATSTGHAIYTEAFF | TGTGCCACCAGCACAGGACACGCAATTTACACTGAAGCTTTCTTT | - | once | TRBJ1-1 | TRBV15
CASSWGQGGMNTEAFF | TGTGCCAGCAGCTGGGGACAGGGAGGCATGAACACTGAAGCTTTCTTT | TRBD1 | - | TRBJ1-1 | TRBV9
CASKGAHNSPLHF | TGTGCCAGCAAGGGGGCGCATAATTCACCCCTCCACTTT | TRBD1 | - | TRBJ1-6 | TRBV2
CASSTTLGGTDTQYF | TGTGCCAGCAGCACCACGCTCGGGGGAACAGATACGCAGTATTTT | - | once | TRBJ2-3 | TRBV9
CASSQDVGSSNYGYTF | TGCGCCAGCAGCCAAGATGTTGGCAGTTCTAACTATGGCTACACCTTC | - | - | TRBJ1-2 | TRBV4-1
CASSHYGGEHTF | TGCGCCAGCAGCCATTACGGGGGGGAGCACACCTTC | - | few | TRBJ1-2 | TRBV4-3
CAISDSTRGTGSSYEQYF | TGTGCCATCAGTGACTCCACCCGGGGGACAGGGAGCTCCTACGAGCAGTACTTC | TRBD1 | - | TRBJ2-7 | TRBV10-3